Listed below are T cell receptor beta chains from one sample, sequenced in a study of shared clonotypes between healthy human individuals. Generated by immunoSEQ multiplex PCR, the TCRdb table keeps only in-frame clones and is missing some. The repertoire holds approximately 100,000 clones, with just over 65% as singletons. Sequencing input: memory CD8+ T cells sorted from blood. These receptors originate from a woman aged 25 to 39 in good health. The CDR3 runs from the conserved cysteine through the conserved F or W. Fields, in order: V gene, D gene, clone size, J gene, CDR3 protein, CDR3 DNA. The D gene is left open where the match is weak. Size is stated for part of the rows, as once, few or many counts, or as a class when the clone is expanded.

TRBV4-1	NA	NA	TRBJ1-1	CASSQDLGLAEAFF	TGCGCCAGCAGCCAAGATTTGGGTCTGGCTGAAGCTTTCTTT
TRBV9	TRBD2	NA	TRBJ2-1	CASSVVAGGGYNEQFF	TGTGCCAGCAGCGTAGTAGCGGGAGGAGGCTACAATGAGCAGTTCTTC
TRBV6-4	NA	NA	TRBJ2-1	CASSDSPGQYNEQFF	TGTGCCAGCAGTGACAGCCCCGGACAGTACAATGAGCAGTTCTTC
TRBV10-3	TRBD2	NA	TRBJ2-3	CAISESVHTSGRTDTQYF	TGTGCCATCAGTGAGTCGGTCCACACTAGCGGGAGGACAGATACGCAGTATTTT
TRBV11-2	NA	NA	TRBJ2-1	CASSLGRDEQFF	TGTGCCAGCAGCTTAGGGAGAGATGAGCAGTTCTTC
TRBV4-2	TRBD2	few	TRBJ2-7	CASSQDLAEAYEQYF	TGTGCCAGCAGCCAAGATCTAGCGGAAGCCTACGAGCAGTACTTC
TRBV27	TRBD1	NA	TRBJ2-7	CASSLSSETGGASYEQYF	TGTGCCAGCAGTTTATCTTCCGAGACAGGGGGCGCCTCCTACGAGCAGTACTTC
TRBV20-1	NA	NA	TRBJ2-7	CSAQGGYEQYF	TGCAGTGCTCAGGGAGGCTACGAGCAGTACTTC
TRBV14	NA	once	TRBJ2-7	CASSQEGWDHEQYF	TGTGCCAGCAGCCAAGAGGGCTGGGACCACGAGCAGTACTTC
TRBV9	NA	NA	TRBJ2-1	CASSTSRNEQFF	TGTGCCAGCAGCACATCGCGCAATGAGCAGTTCTTC
TRBV15	NA	NA	TRBJ2-2	CATSRDRQGGTGELFF	TGTGCCACCAGCAGGGATAGACAGGGAGGAACCGGGGAGCTGTTTTTT
TRBV2	TRBD2	many	TRBJ2-7	CASSEVASGRFYEQYF	TGTGCCAGCAGTGAAGTCGCTAGCGGGAGGTTCTACGAGCAGTACTTC
TRBV19	TRBD1	NA	TRBJ1-4	CASSPGTETNEKLFF	TGTGCCAGTAGTCCCGGGACAGAAACTAATGAAAAACTGTTTTTT
TRBV7-2	NA	few	TRBJ2-7	CASSTGFYEQYF	TGTGCCAGCAGCACGGGATTCTACGAGCAGTACTTC
TRBV27	NA	NA	TRBJ1-1	CASSLRQDFRTEAFF	TGTGCCAGCAGTCTCCGGCAGGACTTTCGCACTGAAGCTTTCTTT
TRBV2	NA	NA	TRBJ2-1	CASSGPLSYNEQFF	TGTGCCAGCAGTGGCCCCCTCAGTTACAATGAGCAGTTCTTC
TRBV5-5	NA	NA	TRBJ1-1	CASSLASSLTEAFF	TGTGCCAGCAGCTTGGCCTCAAGTCTCACTGAAGCTTTCTTT
TRBV5-1	NA	NA	TRBJ2-6	CASSPLSGANVLTF	TGCGCCAGCAGTCCCCTCTCTGGGGCCAACGTCCTGACTTTC
TRBV27	TRBD2	few	TRBJ2-1	CASSLTSGSDEQFF	TGTGCCAGCAGTCTAACTAGCGGGAGCGATGAGCAGTTCTTC
TRBV7-8	TRBD1	NA	TRBJ2-7	CASSTRWTGAGVYEQYF	TGTGCCAGCAGCACCCGGTGGACAGGGGCAGGAGTCTACGAGCAGTACTTC
TRBV11-2	TRBD2	NA	TRBJ2-7	CASSLGWTSGVYEQYF	TGTGCCAGCAGCTTAGGTTGGACTAGCGGGGTGTATGAGCAGTACTTC
TRBV2	NA	few	TRBJ1-5	CASSENQPQHF	TGTGCCAGCAGTGAAAATCAGCCCCAGCATTTT
TRBV10-3	NA	NA	TRBJ2-1	CAISAAVSSYNEQFF	TGTGCCATCAGCGCGGCCGTCAGCTCCTACAATGAGCAGTTCTTC
TRBV30	TRBD1	NA	TRBJ1-2	CAWRGQTSNYGYTF	TGTGCCTGGAGGGGACAGACCTCTAACTATGGCTACACCTTC
TRBV13	NA	few	TRBJ2-7	CASSLEGEVPYEQYF	TGTGCCAGCAGCTTAGAAGGGGAAGTACCCTACGAGCAGTACTTC
TRBV28	NA	once	TRBJ2-7	CASSPSGYEQYF	TGTGCCAGCAGTCCCTCAGGCTACGAGCAGTACTTC
TRBV2	TRBD2	once	TRBJ2-5	CASRRTSGSSFSGETQYF	TGTGCCAGCAGAAGGACTAGCGGGAGTTCGTTTAGCGGAGAGACCCAGTACTTC
TRBV10-3	TRBD1	NA	TRBJ1-5	CAISANRGRQPQHF	TGTGCCATCAGTGCAAACAGGGGGAGGCAGCCCCAGCATTTT
TRBV15	NA	NA	TRBJ2-2	CATSRLRKNTGELFF	TGTGCCACCAGCAGGCTTAGGAAGAACACCGGGGAGCTGTTTTTT
TRBV7-8	NA	NA	TRBJ2-1	CASSLDGWANEQFF	TGTGCCAGCAGCTTAGATGGATGGGCGAATGAGCAGTTCTTC
TRBV7-9	TRBD1	few	TRBJ2-3	CASSLVQGAITDTQYF	TGTGCCAGCAGCTTAGTGCAGGGGGCTATCACAGATACGCAGTATTTT
TRBV18	TRBD2	once	TRBJ2-2	CASSPGRLAVNTGELFF	TGTGCCAGCTCACCGGGTCGACTAGCGGTCAACACCGGGGAGCTGTTTTTT
TRBV7-6	NA	NA	TRBJ2-3	CASSLGDSEADTQYF	TGTGCCAGCAGCTTGGGGGACTCGGAGGCAGATACGCAGTATTTT
TRBV6-6	NA	NA	TRBJ2-3	CASSFDRRTDTQYF	TGTGCCAGCAGTTTTGACAGGAGGACAGATACGCAGTATTTT
TRBV7-3	NA	NA	TRBJ2-3	CASSSQRSTDTQYF	TGTGCCAGCAGCTCCCAACGAAGCACAGATACGCAGTATTTT
TRBV5-6	NA	NA	TRBJ1-1	CASSLDENTEAFF	TGTGCCAGCAGCTTGGACGAAAACACTGAAGCTTTCTTT
TRBV28	TRBD1	NA	TRBJ2-6	CASSGTGGANVLTF	TGTGCCAGCAGTGGGACAGGTGGGGCCAACGTCCTGACTTTC
TRBV9	NA	NA	TRBJ2-3	CASSVAGGGNTDTQYF	TGTGCCAGCAGCGTAGCCGGTGGGGGGAACACAGATACGCAGTATTTT
TRBV2	NA	NA	TRBJ1-3	CASVRFSGNTIYF	TGTGCCAGCGTTCGGTTCTCTGGAAACACCATATATTTT
TRBV28	TRBD1	NA	TRBJ2-1	CASSEGQGPITSFF	TGTGCCAGCAGTGAGGGACAGGGGCCGATAACGTCGTTCTTC
TRBV6-1	TRBD1	NA	TRBJ1-4	CASSALPGTGLDEKLFF	TGTGCCAGCAGTGCTCTCCCTGGGACAGGGCTCGATGAAAAACTGTTTTTT
TRBV6-5	NA	many	TRBJ1-1	CASSVSGTNTEAFF	TGTGCCAGCAGCGTGTCAGGCACGAACACTGAAGCTTTCTTT
TRBV6-6	TRBD2	few	TRBJ2-7	CASSHRLAGIYEQYF	TGTGCCAGCAGTCATAGACTAGCGGGAATCTACGAGCAGTACTTC
TRBV27	TRBD1	NA	TRBJ1-2	CASRPGQGIDGYTF	TGTGCCAGCAGACCCGGACAGGGAATAGATGGCTACACCTTC
TRBV15	NA	many	TRBJ1-1	CATSRDRQGVAFF	TGTGCCACCAGCAGAGATAGGCAGGGAGTCGCTTTCTTT
TRBV19	TRBD1	NA	TRBJ2-3	CASSTEGTGEDTQYF	TGTGCCAGTAGTACCGAAGGGACAGGGGAAGATACGCAGTATTTT
TRBV28	TRBD2	NA	TRBJ2-7	CASTQRGLAVREQYF	TGTGCCAGCACCCAAAGGGGACTAGCGGTCCGCGAGCAGTACTTC